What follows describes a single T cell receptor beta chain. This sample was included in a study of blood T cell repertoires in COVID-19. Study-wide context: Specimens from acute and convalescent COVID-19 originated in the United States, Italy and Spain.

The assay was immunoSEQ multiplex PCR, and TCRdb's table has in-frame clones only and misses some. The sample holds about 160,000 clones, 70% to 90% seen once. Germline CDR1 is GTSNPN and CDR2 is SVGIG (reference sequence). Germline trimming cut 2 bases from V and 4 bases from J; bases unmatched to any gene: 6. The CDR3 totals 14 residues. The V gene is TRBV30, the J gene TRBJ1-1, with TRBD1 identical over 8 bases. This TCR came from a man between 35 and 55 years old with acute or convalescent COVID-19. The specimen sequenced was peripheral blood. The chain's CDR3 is CAWSPGQGLTEAFF. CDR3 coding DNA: TGTGCCTGGAGTCCAGGACAGGGCCTCACTGAAGCTTTCTTT.